This TCR beta chain stems from a study of blood T cell repertoires in COVID-19. Germline V gives CDR1 KGHSH, CDR2 LQKENI. The ends lost 3 bases at V and 3 bases at J; junction bases unmatched: 3. The CDR3 loop spans 15 amino acids. Profiled with immunoSEQ multiplex PCR; TCRdb holds only in-frame clones, not every one. The table shows 150,000 to 200,000 clones, with over 60% occurring only once. This sequence originates from a man aged 55 to 69 with acute or convalescent COVID-19. Source material: peripheral blood. The chain is built from TRBV18 and TRBJ1-4; TRBD1 aligns across 8 bases. The CDR3 nucleotides read TGTGCCAGCTCACCCGACAGGGGAGCTAATGAAAAACTGTTTTTT. It encodes CASSPDRGANEKLFF.